The rows below give T cell receptor beta chains drawn from one sample of a study of shared clonotypes between healthy human individuals. The protocol was immunoSEQ multiplex PCR, while the TCRdb copy is restricted to in-frame clones and leaves out a portion. The data contain roughly 2,000,000 clones, about 95% of them singletons. Material: naive CD8+ T cells sorted from blood. The source is a man younger than 35 in good health. CDR3s include the opening cysteine and the closing phenylalanine or tryptophan. The D gene is left open where the match is weak. Not every row has a clone size; where given, it reads once, few, many or a size class.

cdr3_nt | cdr3_aa | j_call | d_call | clone_size | v_call
TGTGCCACCAGCACCTTCCGGGACAGGGATTTGCTGAATTCACCCCTCCACTTT | CATSTFRDRDLLNSPLHF | TRBJ1-6 | TRBD1 | once | TRBV15
TGCGCCAGCAGCCAAGAACATGGCTACACCTTC | CASSQEHGYTF | TRBJ1-2 | - | - | TRBV4-1
TGTGCCAGCAGCTTAGAGGGACTAGCGGGTCGGACAGATACGCAGTATTTT | CASSLEGLAGRTDTQYF | TRBJ2-3 | TRBD2 | - | TRBV7-9
TGTGCCAGCAGCTTAAAGCGGAACTCCTACAATGAGCAGTTCTTC | CASSLKRNSYNEQFF | TRBJ2-1 | - | - | TRBV13
TGTGCCAGCAGTGCGAACAGGGTGTCTGAAGCTTTCTTT | CASSANRVSEAFF | TRBJ1-1 | - | - | TRBV27
TGTGCCAGCAGTTGGGAGTACTACGAGCAGTACTTC | CASSWEYYEQYF | TRBJ2-7 | - | - | TRBV7-9
TGTGCCAGCAGTTTATGGGGGGACAGGGCGGACACCATATATTTT | CASSLWGDRADTIYF | TRBJ1-3 | TRBD1 | - | TRBV28
TGTGCCAGCAGCGTAGGGGCAGTGCAGCACTATGGCTACACCTTC | CASSVGAVQHYGYTF | TRBJ1-2 | - | once | TRBV9
TGTGCCAGCAGCATGACCGGGGATTACGAGCAGTACTTC | CASSMTGDYEQYF | TRBJ2-7 | - | - | TRBV13
TGTGCCAGCAGCTTAGTATACGGGCTAGCGGGAGAATCCTCCTACGAGCAGTACTTC | CASSLVYGLAGESSYEQYF | TRBJ2-7 | TRBD2 | - | TRBV13
TGTGCCAGCAGCCAAGATATCACAGATTACAATGAGCAGTTCTTC | CASSQDITDYNEQFF | TRBJ2-1 | - | - | TRBV4-2
TGTGCCTGGAGTACCACGACCGTCAGGATCGGCTACACCTTC | CAWSTTTVRIGYTF | TRBJ1-2 | - | once | TRBV30
TGTGCCAGCAGCGTAGGGCCAGGAGGGTACGAGCAGTACTTC | CASSVGPGGYEQYF | TRBJ2-7 | - | - | TRBV9
TGTGCCAGCAGCGAGGGGACAGGGGGCGCGTTTTACACTGAAGCTTTCTTT | CASSEGTGGAFYTEAFF | TRBJ1-1 | TRBD1 | - | TRBV7-9
TGTGCCAGCAAAATTGTAGCGGGATACAATGAGCAGTTCTTC | CASKIVAGYNEQFF | TRBJ2-1 | TRBD2 | - | TRBV6-5
TGTGCCAGCAGCCGGAGCAGCCTAGCGGGGTCGAACACCGGGGAGCTGTTTTTT | CASSRSSLAGSNTGELFF | TRBJ2-2 | TRBD2 | - | TRBV4-2
TGCAGCGAGGGGACTACCTACAATGAGCAGTTCTTC | CSEGTTYNEQFF | TRBJ2-1 | TRBD2 | - | TRBV29-1
TGTGCCAGCAGTTTAAGGGCAGGGGGAACCTACGAGCAGTACTTC | CASSLRAGGTYEQYF | TRBJ2-7 | TRBD1 | - | TRBV27
TGTGCCAGCAGCTTACGGCAGGGGACGAACACTGAAGCTTTCTTT | CASSLRQGTNTEAFF | TRBJ1-1 | - | - | TRBV7-2
TGTGCCAGCAGCTTACTCACAGGGAGTTCATCCACGGAAGAGACCCAGTACTTC | CASSLLTGSSSTEETQYF | TRBJ2-5 | - | - | TRBV13
TGTGCCAGCAGCTCAGAGGAGGGGACAGGCCATTTCGGCAATCAGCCCCAGCATTTT | CASSSEEGTGHFGNQPQHF | TRBJ1-5 | TRBD1 | - | TRBV7-4
TGCGCCAGCAGCCAAAAACAGGGAGGATTTTCACCCCTCCACTTT | CASSQKQGGFSPLHF | TRBJ1-6 | - | - | TRBV4-1
TGTGCCAGCAGTCTTAGTCCGGGGAGTAGCACAGATACGCAGTATTTT | CASSLSPGSSTDTQYF | TRBJ2-3 | - | - | TRBV14
TGCAGCGTTGAATCAGGGGACCGGTATGGCTACACCTTC | CSVESGDRYGYTF | TRBJ1-2 | - | once | TRBV29-1
TGTGCCAGCACTTCCGTCACAGGACCCTCTTCCCACGAGCAGTACTTC | CASTSVTGPSSHEQYF | TRBJ2-7 | - | once | TRBV28
TGCGCCAGCTCCTCTGGAGGGGCCGAGCAGTACTTC | CASSSGGAEQYF | TRBJ2-7 | - | - | TRBV10-2
TGTGCCAGCAGCCAACAGAGTAACTATGGCTACACCTTC | CASSQQSNYGYTF | TRBJ1-2 | - | - | TRBV7-9
TGTGCCATCAGCGACGACAGGGGGCAGGAAAAACTGTTTTTT | CAISDDRGQEKLFF | TRBJ1-4 | TRBD1 | - | TRBV10-3
TGTGCCACTCTCTACACTGAAGCTTTCTTT | CATLYTEAFF | TRBJ1-1 | - | - | TRBV6-1
TGTGCCAGCAGCCCCGGGACCCGCCGGGACAATGAGCAGTTCTTC | CASSPGTRRDNEQFF | TRBJ2-1 | - | - | TRBV28
TGTGCCAGCAGTTTTGATACTAACTATGGCTACACCTTC | CASSFDTNYGYTF | TRBJ1-2 | - | once | TRBV27
TGCGCCAGCAGCTGGGAGGACAGCCATGGCTACACCTTC | CASSWEDSHGYTF | TRBJ1-2 | - | - | TRBV5-1
TGTGCCAGCAGTTTACTCGAGAGCTCCTACAATGAGCAGTTCTTC | CASSLLESSYNEQFF | TRBJ2-1 | - | - | TRBV28
TGTGCCAGCGGACAGTCCGCAACTAATGAAAAACTGTTTTTT | CASGQSATNEKLFF | TRBJ1-4 | - | - | TRBV9
TGTGCCAGCAGTGAAGGGATCGAGCAGTACTTC | CASSEGIEQYF | TRBJ2-7 | - | - | TRBV2
TGTGCCATCAGTGAGGCTAGCGGGGGGGCCGCAGATACGCAGTATTTT | CAISEASGGAADTQYF | TRBJ2-3 | TRBD2 | - | TRBV10-3
TGTGCCAGCAGCCAAGTTCGGCTAGCGGACAACCAGTTCTTC | CASSQVRLADNQFF | TRBJ2-1 | TRBD2 | - | TRBV5-4
TGTGCCAGCAGCCGGGACAGGGGCCCAGGTCAGCCCCAGCATTTT | CASSRDRGPGQPQHF | TRBJ1-5 | TRBD1 | once | TRBV7-8
TGTGCCAGCAGCTTATCCCCGACCTACGAGCAGTACTTC | CASSLSPTYEQYF | TRBJ2-7 | - | - | TRBV13
TGTGCCAGCAGTTTAGGACGCTCCTACGAGCAGTACTTC | CASSLGRSYEQYF | TRBJ2-7 | - | - | TRBV27
TGCAGTGCTAGATCAGATACGCAGTATTTT | CSARSDTQYF | TRBJ2-3 | - | - | TRBV20-1
TGTGCCAGCAGCTCCATACAGGGTGTAGGAACTGAAGCTTTCTTT | CASSSIQGVGTEAFF | TRBJ1-1 | - | once | TRBV5-5
TGCGCCAGCAGCCAAGTCTGGGCGGCGGGAGGGCCGAGAAGCGAGCAGTACTTC | CASSQVWAAGGPRSEQYF | TRBJ2-7 | TRBD2 | - | TRBV4-3
TGTGCCAGCAGCTTCGGTACTAGCGGGGGGGAGCAGTTCTTC | CASSFGTSGGEQFF | TRBJ2-1 | TRBD2 | - | TRBV5-4
TGTGCCTGGAGTTGGGGGGAGGATGGCTACACCTTC | CAWSWGEDGYTF | TRBJ1-2 | - | - | TRBV30
TGTGCCAGCTCACCACAGTCCGGGGGGGAAAAACTGTTTTTT | CASSPQSGGEKLFF | TRBJ1-4 | - | once | TRBV18
TGCGCCAGCAGCCCAACGGGACAGGGGTTGGGGCCGGAGACCCAGTACTTC | CASSPTGQGLGPETQYF | TRBJ2-5 | TRBD1 | - | TRBV5-1
TGTGCCAGCATCCCGTCCCCGGGCCATGAGCAGTTCTTC | CASIPSPGHEQFF | TRBJ2-1 | - | - | TRBV6-6
TGTGCCAGCAGCGCAGCCGGGGTCCGGGAGCTGTTTTTT | CASSAAGVRELFF | TRBJ2-2 | - | - | TRBV7-8
TGTGCCAGCAGCTCGAGCGGGAGGGCTGCCTACGAGCAGTACTTC | CASSSSGRAAYEQYF | TRBJ2-7 | TRBD2 | - | TRBV7-9
TGTGCCAGCAGCAATCCCCATTCGGTTAATGCTTATGGCTACACCTTC | CASSNPHSVNAYGYTF | TRBJ1-2 | - | - | TRBV9
TGTGCCAGCAGCTTAGAAGGCAGGGCGTACAATCAGCCCCAGCATTTT | CASSLEGRAYNQPQHF | TRBJ1-5 | - | - | TRBV7-9
TGTGCCAGCAGTGAAGATGCGGGGCGCACAGATACGCAGTATTTT | CASSEDAGRTDTQYF | TRBJ2-3 | - | - | TRBV2
TGTGCCAGCAGTGCGGGCGGAGCGCACTACGAGCAGTACTTC | CASSAGGAHYEQYF | TRBJ2-7 | - | - | TRBV2
TGTGCCAGCAGACGACGGTTCTCCTACGAGCAGTACTTC | CASRRRFSYEQYF | TRBJ2-7 | - | - | TRBV6-1
TGCGCCAGCAGTGAGTACAGCCAGCTTCTCAATTCACCCCTCCACTTT | CASSEYSQLLNSPLHF | TRBJ1-6 | - | - | TRBV10-2
TGTGCCAGCAGTTTAGGGCCCCAGGACAGTAATTCGCCCCAGCATTTT | CASSLGPQDSNSPQHF | TRBJ1-5 | - | - | TRBV28
TGTGCCAGCAGCGAGAGCGGGGGTTACGAGCAGTACTTC | CASSESGGYEQYF | TRBJ2-7 | TRBD2 | - | TRBV13
TGTGCCAGCAGTGTCCTGGCGGGAGATACGCAGTATTTT | CASSVLAGDTQYF | TRBJ2-3 | - | - | TRBV6-4